Given below is one TCR beta chain in context. Antigen specificity is unknown. The data were taken from a study of blood T cells in healthy people across ages. Study-level results: Unsorted PBMC material precluded a definitive naive versus antigen-experienced comparison.

Sample-barcoded 5' priming and a J-beta primer mix drove a second PCR of 7 to 11 cycles. TCRdb analysed the 5' RACE reads with MiXCR anew, one entry per CDR3 protein. Of roughly 1,700,000 distinct CDR3 sequences listed, under 30% are singletons. Germline V lookup: CDR1 MDHEN, CDR2 SYDVKM. This CDR3 contains 16 residues. Deletions cut 4 bases from V and 5 bases from J, with 17 bases between. Sequencing was done on a sample of blood. The rearrangement uses TRBV28 and TRBJ1-4; D is unclear. The clonotype comes from a woman in her twenties or thirties in good health. This CDR3 reads CASSSSLGRTNEKLFF. The CDR3 nucleotides are TGTGCCAGCAGTTCCTCTCTAGGGAGAACAAATGAAAAACTGTTTTTT. The variable domain in full, with the rest retrieved from reference TRBV28 and TRBJ1-4, is DVKVTQSSRYLVKRTGEKVFLECVQDMDHENMFWYRQDPGLGLRLIYFSYDVKMKEKGDIPEGYSVSREKKERFSLILESASTNQTSMYLCASSSSLGRTNEKLFFGSGTQLSVL.